These 18 T cell receptor beta chains were sequenced from one sample in a study of type 1 regulatory T cells (dated by TCRdb to about 2021). Sequencing was performed on an Illumina MiSeq. Using fastp at Q25 and MiXCR, TCRdb reprocessed the public reads and kept productive beta chains. Every CDR3 protein is listed once, alongside the most common genes and DNA of its rows. The sample table lists 80,000 to 100,000 distinct CDR3 sequences, around a third of them with a count of one. Jointly, the top ten make up around 2.2% of the sample. Material for sequencing was CD4+ T cells, either the whole sample or a sorted fraction (not recorded which). Every receptor here comes from a human donor in good health.

The J gene is TRBJ2-1, the V gene TRBV11-1, with TRBD1 matching 7 bases. The CDR3 runs 15 residues. The germline V gene has CDR1 SGHAT and CDR2 FQDESV (reference sequence). With 7 bases clipped from V and 3 bases from J, the junction kept 9 bases outside the gene matches. Here the CDR3 DNA reads TGTGCCAGCAAATCGACAGGGATTGGCTACAATGAGCAGTTCTTC. Translated: CASKSTGIGYNEQFF.

The rearrangement uses TRBV2 and TRBJ2-7; 8 nucleotides agree with TRBD1. CDR1 and CDR2 (germline): SNHLY, FYNNEI. This CDR3 has 14 residues. Trimming cost V 4 bases and J 0 bases; bases outside gene matches: 2. The CDR3 DNA sequence: TGTGCCAGCAGTGGAACAGGGGGCTCCTACGAGCAGTACTTC. The encoded protein is CASSGTGGSYEQYF.

The rearrangement links TRBV5-1 to TRBJ2-3, with a possible D match to TRBD1 (6 bases). This CDR3 comprises 15 residues. CDR1 SGHRS and CDR2 YFSETQ come from the germline V gene. V was pared by 3 bases and J by 1 base, with 12 bases between. CDR3 protein: CASSSQGHGTDTQYF. Here the CDR3 DNA reads TGCGCCAGCAGCTCACAGGGACATGGCACAGATACGCAGTATTTT.

The chain couples TRBV12-5 to TRBJ2-4; the D call may be TRBD1 or TRBD2 (5 bases each). Germline V gene lookup returns CDR1 LGHNT and CDR2 FRNRAP. V shed 1 base and J shed 2 bases, with 6 bases lying between them. This CDR3 spans 14 amino acids. CDR3 in amino acids: CASGLGGSKNIQYF. The CDR3 DNA follows: TGTGCTAGTGGTTTGGGGGGGTCCAAAAACATTCAGTACTTC. Looking up the rest from reference TRBV12-5 and TRBJ2-4 gives the full variable domain: DARVTQTPRHKVTEMGQEVTMRCQPILGHNTVFWYRQTMMQGLELLAYFRNRAPLDDSGMPKDRFSAEMPDATLATLKIQPSEPRDSAVYFCASGLGGSKNIQYFGAGTRLSVL.

V and J are TRBV27 and TRBJ1-1; the match to TRBD1 covers 8 bases. V was pared by 6 bases and J by 7 bases, with 7 bases of the junction left unmatched. The CDR3 is made up of 13 amino acids. CDR1 is MNHEY, CDR2 SMNVEV, per germline (reference sequence). The CDR3 loop reads CASSPHRGDEAFF. Here the CDR3 DNA reads TGTGCCAGCAGCCCTCACAGGGGGGATGAAGCTTTCTTT.

DNA of the CDR3: TGTGCCAGCAGTAGCGGGGAGGCCTACGAGCAGTACTTC. Amino acid sequence: CASSSGEAYEQYF. This chain links TRBV3-1 with TRBJ2-7, with TRBD2 identical over 8 bases. V shed 6 bases and J 2 bases; nucleotides not matched to a gene: 3. Per germline, CDR1 LGHDT and CDR2 YNNKEL (reference sequence). This CDR3 region has 13 residues.

The chain links TRBV29-1 to TRBJ2-3; D remains unclear. This CDR3 spans 12 amino acids. Germline V gene lookup returns CDR1 SQVTM and CDR2 ANQGSEA. With 4 bases removed from V and 3 bases from J, the gap between germline ends came to 8 bases. CDR3 protein: CSVVVVTDTQYF. Written as DNA, the CDR3 is TGCAGCGTTGTTGTGGTAACAGATACGCAGTATTTT.

The chain recombines TRBV20-1 with TRBJ2-1; TRBD1 might be the D (6 bases). The CDR3 totals 14 residues. The V and J ends lost 2 bases and 6 bases respectively, with 14 bases between them. The germline V gene encodes CDR1 DFQATT and CDR2 SNEGSKA (reference sequence). CDR3 DNA sequence: TGCAGTGCTAGAAGAGAGGCCAGGGGCAATGAGCAGTTCTTC. Its translation: CSARREARGNEQFF.

The chain employs TRBV7-9 and TRBJ2-6, with D tentatively TRBD1 or TRBD2 (5 bases each). Per germline, CDR1 SEHNR and CDR2 FQNEAQ (reference sequence). V lost 1 base, J lost 4 bases, and 14 bases lay in between. The CDR3 covers 17 residues. The CDR3 region is CASSLGDRGTGANVLTF. The CDR3 bases are TGTGCCAGCAGCTTAGGAGATAGAGGGACGGGGGCCAACGTCCTGACTTTC. The complete variable domain, with remaining parts taken from reference TRBV7-9 and TRBJ2-6, reads DTGVSQNPRHKITKRGQNVTFRCDPISEHNRLYWYRQTLGQGPEFLTYFQNEAQLEKSRLLSDRFSAERPKGSFSTLEIQRTEQGDSAMYLCASSLGDRGTGANVLTFGAGSRLTVL.

This clonotype was counted only a few times. This chain connects TRBV6-5 to TRBJ2-4; a possible D gene is TRBD2 (6 bases). V was shortened by 0 bases and J by 0 bases, with 9 bases between the two germline ends. This CDR3 is built from 16 residues. Germline V gene lookup returns CDR1 MNHEY and CDR2 SVGAGI. The CDR3 sequence is CASSYSSGVAKNIQYF. CDR3 DNA sequence: TGTGCCAGCAGTTACTCCTCGGGGGTAGCCAAAAACATTCAGTACTTC.

The CDR3 spells CASSFGLAGWGTGELFF. The CDR3 DNA is TGTGCCAGCAGCTTCGGACTAGCGGGATGGGGCACCGGGGAGCTGTTTTTT. This sequence joins TRBV7-2 and TRBJ2-2, with 12 bases lining up with TRBD2. This CDR3 has 17 residues. With 3 bases clipped from V and 4 bases from J, the junction kept 6 bases outside the gene matches. Germline V gene data show CDR1 as SGHTA and CDR2 as FQGNSA.

This clonotype was counted a few times. V is TRBV29-1 and J is TRBJ2-3; 10 bases are a match to TRBD1. The V gene's germline CDR1 is SQVTM and CDR2 ANQGSEA. V shed 5 bases and J 2 bases; nucleotides not matched to a gene: 4. The CDR3 sequence is 14 residues long. The DNA of the CDR3 is TGCAGCGTTCAGGGACAGGGGATCACAGATACGCAGTATTTT. Residues: CSVQGQGITDTQYF.

This clonotype showed up just a few times. This chain uses TRBV20-1 with TRBJ1-1; D remains ambiguous. V was shortened by 3 bases and J by 0 bases, with 17 bases between the two germline ends. The V gene's germline CDR1 is DFQATT and CDR2 SNEGSKA (reference sequence). The CDR3 totals 16 residues. The CDR3 sequence is CSASSGPLFMNTEAFF. The CDR3 DNA reads TGCAGTGCTAGCTCCGGGCCACTCTTCATGAACACTGAAGCTTTCTTT.

V usage is TRBV25-1 and J usage is TRBJ1-6; D possibly corresponds to TRBD1 (6 bases). This CDR3 has 15 amino acids. The germline V gene encodes CDR1 MGHDK and CDR2 SYGVNS. Trimming left V 3 bases short and J 10 bases short, with 16 bases between. The CDR3 loop is CASSDLGGKGSPLHF. As DNA, the CDR3 is TGTGCCAGCAGTGATTTGGGGGGCAAAGGATCACCCCTCCACTTT.

The chain uses TRBV19 and TRBJ2-2; TRBD2 is a possible D gene (6 bases). Germline CDR1 and CDR2: LNHDA and SQIVND (reference sequence). V lost 5 bases, J lost 0 bases, and 10 bases lay in between. This CDR3 is built from 15 residues. The CDR3 sequence: CASSPRTTNTGELFF. The CDR3 region has the DNA TGTGCCAGTAGTCCTAGGACTACGAACACCGGGGAGCTGTTTTTT.

This sequence joins TRBV19 and TRBJ2-7; 12 bases are a match to TRBD1. Germline CDR1 is LNHDA and CDR2 is SQIVND (reference sequence). There are 20 residues in the CDR3. V lost 10 bases, J lost 0 bases, and 22 bases stayed unmatched. In DNA form, the CDR3 reads TGTGCCACCACCGGGACAGGGGGCGCCAGGTTAGGCGGGAGCTCCTACGAGCAGTACTTC. Translating gives CATTGTGGARLGGSSYEQYF.

Worth noting for this clonotype: An end of the junction differs from the germline gene, which may be a read error. The genes are TRBV29-1 and TRBJ1-2, with 11 nucleotides matching TRBD1. The CDR3 contains 16 residues. Germline assignment: CDR1 SQVTM and CDR2 ANQGSEA. CDR3 amino acids: CSVEGQGANFNYGYTF. In DNA, the CDR3 is TGCAGCGTCGAAGGACAGGGGGCTAATTTTAACTATGGCTACACCTTC.

This clonotype was found a few times. The rearrangement joins TRBV29-1 to TRBJ2-7; 7 bases match TRBD2. The CDR3 spans 16 residues. The junction had 14 bases not matched to a gene; V was cut back by 0 bases and J by 6 bases. Per germline, CDR1 SQVTM and CDR2 ANQGSEA. The CDR3 here is CSVEEGLGTIDGEQYF. DNA for the CDR3: TGCAGCGTTGAAGAGGGGTTGGGGACTATTGATGGCGAGCAGTACTTC.